Presented here are 11 T cell receptor beta chains from one specimen sequenced in a study of T cell responses to AZD1222 COVID-19 vaccine. Using immunoSEQ multiplex PCR, the repertoire was profiled, and TCRdb retains in-frame clones only, with some absent. The profile shows 77,000 or so clones, roughly 91% of them singletons. This specimen consisted of peripheral blood, obtained 28 days after the second AZD1222 dose. The receptors derive from an adult who received the AZD1222 COVID-19 vaccine.

CDR3 sequence: CASSQTGEANEKLFF. The CDR3 DNA reads as TGTGCCAGTAGCCAGACAGGGGAGGCTAATGAAAAACTGTTTTTT. This rearrangement joins TRBV19 to TRBJ1-4; 8 positions agree with TRBD1. This CDR3 spans 15 amino acids. CDR1 and CDR2 from the germline V gene are LNHDA and SQIVND (reference sequence). V trimming: 6 bases; J trimming: 3 bases; junction bases outside the gene matches: 6.

V and J are TRBV7-2 and TRBJ2-5; 7 nucleotides line up with TRBD1. The CDR3 is 15 residues long. V trimming: 6 bases; J trimming: 2 bases; junction bases outside the gene matches: 9. Germline V gene sequence: CDR1 SGHTA, CDR2 FQGNSA. CDR3 in amino acids: CASRPGTARQETQYF. CDR3 coding DNA: TGTGCCAGCAGACCCGGGACAGCCCGTCAAGAGACCCAGTACTTC. Together with reference TRBV7-2 and TRBJ2-5, the CDR3 gives the full variable domain: GAGVSQSPSNKVTEKGKDVELRCDPISGHTALYWYRQSLGQGLEFLIYFQGNSAPDKSGLPSDRFSAERTGGSVSTLTIQRTQQEDSAVYLCASRPGTARQETQYFGPGTRLLVL.

This clone has just one count. This sequence joins TRBV7-3 and TRBJ1-6; the D gene is possibly TRBD1 (6 bases). Germline V gene lookup returns CDR1 SGHTA and CDR2 FQGTGA. This CDR3 comprises 14 residues. The ends were cut back, 2 bases at V and 5 bases at J, with 7 bases in the middle. CDR3 coding DNA: TGTGCCAGCAGCTTATCAGGGGATAATTCACCCCTCCACTTT. Its translation is CASSLSGDNSPLHF.

The genes are TRBV27 and TRBJ2-7; the match to TRBD2 covers 7 bases. Germline V CDR1 and CDR2: MNHEY, SMNVEV (reference sequence). The CDR3 runs 13 residues. Losses at the gene ends were 6 bases for V and 3 bases for J; bases not matched to a gene: 5. The CDR3 reads CASRGRGSYEQYF. The CDR3 DNA sequence: TGTGCCAGCAGAGGGCGGGGGAGCTACGAGCAGTACTTC.

CDR3 DNA sequence: TGTGCCAGCAGTGAAGCGCGAGGGCAGGGAGGGCAGCCCCAGCATTTT. It codes for CASSEARGQGGQPQHF. The chain has TRBV2 and TRBJ1-5; the D gene is possibly TRBD1 (5 bases). Germline-derived CDR1 and CDR2 are SNHLY and FYNNEI. The CDR3 has 16 residues. Trimming removed 0 bases from V and 7 bases from J, with 16 bases in between.

The chain carries TRBV19 and TRBJ2-5; 8 nucleotides agree with TRBD1. V gave up 3 bases and J gave up 7 bases; unmatched junction bases: 7. Looked up from germline, CDR1 is LNHDA and CDR2 is SQIVND (reference sequence). The CDR3 is 14 residues long. In DNA, the CDR3 is TGTGCCAGTAGTATCCAACAGGGGACAGGGACCCAGTACTTC. Encoded protein: CASSIQQGTGTQYF.

V and J are TRBV28 and TRBJ1-2, with D possibly matching TRBD1 (5 bases). The CDR3 covers 15 residues. CDR1 is MDHEN, CDR2 SYDVKM, per germline. Trimming left V 5 bases short and J 0 bases short, with 13 bases between. The CDR3 reads CASSNGAKANYGYTF. CDR3 bases: TGTGCCAGCAGTAACGGGGCCAAAGCTAACTATGGCTACACCTTC.

The gene calls are TRBV30 and TRBJ1-6; 8 nucleotides line up with TRBD1. V dropped 5 bases and J dropped 9; count of bases not matched to a gene: 9. Per the germline V gene, CDR1 is GTSNPN and CDR2 is SVGIG (reference sequence). This CDR3 is 14 amino acids long. The CDR3 DNA reads TGTGCCTGGGACCTGGGACAGGAGGGTTCACCCCTCCACTTT. Translation gives CAWDLGQEGSPLHF. The full variable domain, rest sourced from reference TRBV30 and TRBJ1-6, is SQTIHQWPATLVQPVGSPLSLECTVEGTSNPNLYWYRQAAGRGLQLLFYSVGIGQISSEVPQNLSASRPQDRQFILSSKKLLLSDSGFYLCAWDLGQEGSPLHFGNGTRLTVT.

This clone occurred a few times. The chain is built from TRBV19 and TRBJ2-2; D not resolved. Per germline, CDR1 LNHDA and CDR2 SQIVND (reference sequence). This CDR3 has 13 residues. Trimming left V 5 bases short and J 6 bases short, with 10 bases between. The CDR3 DNA follows: TGTGCCAGTAGTTTCATAGATCCCGGGGAGCTGTTTTTT. Translated: CASSFIDPGELFF.

The chain is built from TRBV14 and TRBJ1-2, with a possible D match to TRBD1 (5 bases). The ends were cut back, 0 bases at V and 1 base at J, with 18 bases in the middle. Germline loops: CDR1 SGHDN, CDR2 FVKESK. The CDR3 is 18 residues long. CDR3 DNA sequence: TGTGCCAGCAGCCAAGACCGGGGACTACGCGGACTTAACTATGGCTACACCTTC. It yields the protein CASSQDRGLRGLNYGYTF. The complete variable domain, with remaining parts taken from reference TRBV14 and TRBJ1-2, reads EAGVTQFPSHSVIEKGQTVTLRCDPISGHDNLYWYRRVMGKEIKFLLHFVKESKQDESGMPNNRFLAERTGGTYSTLKVQPAELEDSGVYFCASSQDRGLRGLNYGYTFGSGTRLTVV.

The chain carries TRBV19 and TRBJ1-2, with TRBD1 matching 7 bases. The germline gives CDR1 LNHDA, CDR2 SQIVND (reference sequence). CDR3 size: 13 residues. Losses at the gene ends were 5 bases for V and 2 bases for J; bases not matched to a gene: 2. CDR3 nucleotide sequence: TGTGCCAGTAGTGCGGGACAGAACTATGGCTACACCTTC. Translation gives CASSAGQNYGYTF.